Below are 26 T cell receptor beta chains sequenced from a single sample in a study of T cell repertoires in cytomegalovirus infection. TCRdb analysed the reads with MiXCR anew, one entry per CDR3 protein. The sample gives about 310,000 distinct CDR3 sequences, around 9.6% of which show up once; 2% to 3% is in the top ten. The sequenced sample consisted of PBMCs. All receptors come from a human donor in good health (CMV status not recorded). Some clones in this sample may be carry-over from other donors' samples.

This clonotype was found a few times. The CDR3 sequence is CASSEDRTITGELFF. The CDR3 nucleotides are TGCGCCAGCAGTGAGGACAGAACCATCACCGGGGAGCTGTTTTTT. The rearrangement joins TRBV10-1 to TRBJ2-2; TRBD1 might be the D (5 bases). The CDR3 runs 15 residues. From germline, CDR1 is WNHNN and CDR2 SYGVQD (reference sequence). Trimming pared 2 bases from V and 4 bases from J, leaving 11 bases between.

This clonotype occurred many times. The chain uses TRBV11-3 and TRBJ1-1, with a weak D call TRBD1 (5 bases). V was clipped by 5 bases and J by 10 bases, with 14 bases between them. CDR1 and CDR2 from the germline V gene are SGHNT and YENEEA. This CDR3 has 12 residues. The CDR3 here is CASSPAAGTAFF. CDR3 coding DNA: TGTGCCAGCAGCCCCGCGGCAGGGACAGCTTTCTTT.

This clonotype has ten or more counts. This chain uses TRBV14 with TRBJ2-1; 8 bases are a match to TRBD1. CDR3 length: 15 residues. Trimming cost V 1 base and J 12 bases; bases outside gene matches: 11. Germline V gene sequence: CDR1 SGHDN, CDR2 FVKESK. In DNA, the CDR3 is TGTGCCAGCAGCCAAGTTCTAGGGCAGGGGGCGCGGCAGTTCTTC. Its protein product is CASSQVLGQGARQFF.

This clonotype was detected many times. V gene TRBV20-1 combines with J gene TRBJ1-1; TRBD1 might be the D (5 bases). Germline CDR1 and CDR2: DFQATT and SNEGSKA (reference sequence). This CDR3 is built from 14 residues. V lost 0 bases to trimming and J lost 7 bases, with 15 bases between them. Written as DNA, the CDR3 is TGCAGTGCTAGAGATCCGGGGCGGAGGGGTGAAGCTTTCTTT. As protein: CSARDPGRRGEAFF.

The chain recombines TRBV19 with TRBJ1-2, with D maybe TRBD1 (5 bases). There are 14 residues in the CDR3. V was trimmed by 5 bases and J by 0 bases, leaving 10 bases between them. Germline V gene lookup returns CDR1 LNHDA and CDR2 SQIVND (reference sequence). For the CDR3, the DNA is TGTGCCAGTAGTGGTGACAGTTCTAACTATGGCTACACCTTC. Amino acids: CASSGDSSNYGYTF.

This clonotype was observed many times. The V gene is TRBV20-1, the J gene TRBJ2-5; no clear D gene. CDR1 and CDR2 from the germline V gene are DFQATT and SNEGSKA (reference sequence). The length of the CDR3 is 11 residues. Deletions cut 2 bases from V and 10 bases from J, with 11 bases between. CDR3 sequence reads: CSARTTQFQYF. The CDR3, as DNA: TGCAGTGCTAGAACTACCCAGTTCCAGTACTTC.

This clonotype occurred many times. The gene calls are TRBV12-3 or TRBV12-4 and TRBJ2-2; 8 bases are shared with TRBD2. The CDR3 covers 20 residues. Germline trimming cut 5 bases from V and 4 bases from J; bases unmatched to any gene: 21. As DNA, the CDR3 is TGTGCCAGCAGTAGCGCCAGCGGGGGACCCCACAGCGATTTCACCGGGGAGCTGTTTTTT. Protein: CASSSASGGPHSDFTGELFF.

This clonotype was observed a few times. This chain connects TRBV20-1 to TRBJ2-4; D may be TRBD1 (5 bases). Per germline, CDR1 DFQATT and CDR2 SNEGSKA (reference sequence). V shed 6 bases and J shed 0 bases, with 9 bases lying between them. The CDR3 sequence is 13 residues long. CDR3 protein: CSATQGAKNIQYF. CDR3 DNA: TGCAGTGCCACCCAGGGAGCCAAAAACATTCAGTACTTC.

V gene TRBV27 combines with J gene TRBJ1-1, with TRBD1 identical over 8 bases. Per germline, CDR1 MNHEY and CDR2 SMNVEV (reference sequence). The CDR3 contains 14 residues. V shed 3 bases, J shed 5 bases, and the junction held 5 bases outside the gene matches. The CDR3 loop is CASSLGTGLTEAFF. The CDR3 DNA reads TGTGCCAGCAGTTTGGGGACAGGCTTGACTGAAGCTTTCTTT.

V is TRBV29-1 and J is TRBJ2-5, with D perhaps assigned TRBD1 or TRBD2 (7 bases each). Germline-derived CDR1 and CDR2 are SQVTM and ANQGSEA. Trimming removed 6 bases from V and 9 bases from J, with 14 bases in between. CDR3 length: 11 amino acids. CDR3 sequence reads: CSVRGGVPQYF. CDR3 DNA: TGCAGCGTCAGGGGGGGGGTTCCCCAGTACTTC.

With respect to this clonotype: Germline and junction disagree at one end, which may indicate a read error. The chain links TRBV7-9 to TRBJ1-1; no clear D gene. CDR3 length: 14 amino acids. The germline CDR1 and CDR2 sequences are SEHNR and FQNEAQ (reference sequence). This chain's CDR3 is CASSLSRENTEALF. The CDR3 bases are TGTGCCAGCAGCTTATCGCGGGAGAACACTGAAGCTCTCTTT.

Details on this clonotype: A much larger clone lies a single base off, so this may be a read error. CDR3 sequence: CAGSLDGWGPQYF. The CDR3 DNA follows: TGTGCCGGCAGCTTAGACGGCTGGGGGCCCCAGTACTTC. This chain links TRBV7-8 with TRBJ2-5; D perhaps matches TRBD1 (6 bases). Per germline, CDR1 SGHVS and CDR2 FQNEAQ. The CDR3 has 13 residues.

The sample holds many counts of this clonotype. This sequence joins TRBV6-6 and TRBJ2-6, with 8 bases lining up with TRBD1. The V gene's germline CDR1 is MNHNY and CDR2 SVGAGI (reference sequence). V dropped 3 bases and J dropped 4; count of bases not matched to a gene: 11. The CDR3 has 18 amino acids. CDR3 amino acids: CASSYTAGGPSGANVLTF. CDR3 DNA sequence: TGTGCCAGCAGTTATACGGCAGGGGGCCCCTCGGGGGCCAACGTCCTGACTTTC.

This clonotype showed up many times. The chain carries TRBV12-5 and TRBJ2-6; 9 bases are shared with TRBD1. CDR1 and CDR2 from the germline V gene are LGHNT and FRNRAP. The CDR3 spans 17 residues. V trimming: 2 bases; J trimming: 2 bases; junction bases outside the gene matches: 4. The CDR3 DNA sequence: TGTGCTAGTGGTTTGACGGGACAGGGTGCTGGGGCCAACGTCCTGACTTTC. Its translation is CASGLTGQGAGANVLTF.

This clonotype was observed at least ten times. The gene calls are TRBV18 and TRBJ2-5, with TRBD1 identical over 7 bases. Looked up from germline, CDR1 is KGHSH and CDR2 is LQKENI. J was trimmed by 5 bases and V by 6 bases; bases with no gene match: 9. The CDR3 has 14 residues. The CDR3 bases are TGTGCCAGCTCCGGACAGGCCCAGAGGGAGACCCAGTACTTC. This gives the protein CASSGQAQRETQYF.

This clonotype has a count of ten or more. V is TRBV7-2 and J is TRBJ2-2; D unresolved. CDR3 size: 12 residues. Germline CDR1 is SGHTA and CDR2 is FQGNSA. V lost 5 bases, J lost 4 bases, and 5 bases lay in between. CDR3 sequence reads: CASSTSTGELFF. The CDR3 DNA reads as TGTGCCAGCAGCACCAGCACCGGGGAGCTGTTTTTT.

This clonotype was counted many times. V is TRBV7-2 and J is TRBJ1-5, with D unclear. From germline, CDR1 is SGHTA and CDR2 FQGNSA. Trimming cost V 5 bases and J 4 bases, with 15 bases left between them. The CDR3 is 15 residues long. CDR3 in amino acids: CASSRYGAVNQPQHF. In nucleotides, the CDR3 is TGTGCCAGCAGCCGGTACGGAGCTGTGAATCAGCCCCAGCATTTT.

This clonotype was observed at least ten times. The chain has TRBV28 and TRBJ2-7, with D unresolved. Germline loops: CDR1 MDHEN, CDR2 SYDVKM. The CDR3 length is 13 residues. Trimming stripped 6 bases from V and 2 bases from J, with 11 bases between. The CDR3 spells CASSPPGAYEQYF. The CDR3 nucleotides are TGTGCCAGCAGCCCCCCAGGAGCCTACGAGCAGTACTTC.

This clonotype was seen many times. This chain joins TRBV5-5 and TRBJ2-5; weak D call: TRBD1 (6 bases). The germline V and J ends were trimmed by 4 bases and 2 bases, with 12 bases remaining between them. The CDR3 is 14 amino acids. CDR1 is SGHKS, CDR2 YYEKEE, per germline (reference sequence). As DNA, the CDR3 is TGTGCCAGCAGCCCCCAGGACAGTCAAGAGACCCAGTACTTC. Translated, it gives CASSPQDSQETQYF.

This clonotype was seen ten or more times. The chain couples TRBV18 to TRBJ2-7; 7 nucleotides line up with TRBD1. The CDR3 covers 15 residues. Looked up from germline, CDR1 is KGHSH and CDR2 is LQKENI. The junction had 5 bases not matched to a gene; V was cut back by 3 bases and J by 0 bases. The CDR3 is CASSPGQTSSYEQYV. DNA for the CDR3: TGTGCCAGCTCACCGGGACAGACAAGCTCCTACGAGCAGTACGTC.

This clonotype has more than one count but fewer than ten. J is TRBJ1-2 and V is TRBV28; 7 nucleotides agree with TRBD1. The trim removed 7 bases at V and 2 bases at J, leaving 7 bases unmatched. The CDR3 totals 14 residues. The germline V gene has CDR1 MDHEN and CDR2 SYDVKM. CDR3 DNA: TGTGCCAGCACCCGGGGCAGGGGGAACTATGGCTACACCTTC. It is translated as CASTRGRGNYGYTF.

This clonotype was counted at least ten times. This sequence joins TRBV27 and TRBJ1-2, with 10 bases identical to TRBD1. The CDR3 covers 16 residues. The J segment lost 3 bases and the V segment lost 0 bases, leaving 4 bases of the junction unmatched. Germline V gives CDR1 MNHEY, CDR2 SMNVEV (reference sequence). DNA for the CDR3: TGTGCCAGCAGTTTATCGGACAGGGGGTTTCACTATGGCTACACCTTC. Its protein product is CASSLSDRGFHYGYTF.

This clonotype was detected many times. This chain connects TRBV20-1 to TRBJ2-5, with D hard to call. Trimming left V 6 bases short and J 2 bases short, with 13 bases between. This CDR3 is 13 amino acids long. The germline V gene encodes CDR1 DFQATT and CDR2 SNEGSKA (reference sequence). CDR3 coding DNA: TGCAGTGCACGCATAGCATCGCAAGAGACCCAGTACTTC. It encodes CSARIASQETQYF.

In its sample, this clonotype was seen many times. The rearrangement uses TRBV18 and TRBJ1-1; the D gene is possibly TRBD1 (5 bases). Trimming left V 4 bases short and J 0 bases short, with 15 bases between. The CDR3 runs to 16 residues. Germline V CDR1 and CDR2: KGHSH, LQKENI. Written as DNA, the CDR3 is TGTGCCAGCTCACTTTACGCAGGGTCGGTGAACACTGAAGCTTTCTTT. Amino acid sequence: CASSLYAGSVNTEAFF.

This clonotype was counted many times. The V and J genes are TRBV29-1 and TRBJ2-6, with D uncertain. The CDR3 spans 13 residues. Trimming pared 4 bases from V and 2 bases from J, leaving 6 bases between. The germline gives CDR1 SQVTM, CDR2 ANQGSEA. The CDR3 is CSVARAGANVLTF. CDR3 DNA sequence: TGCAGCGTTGCAAGGGCTGGGGCCAACGTCCTGACTTTC.

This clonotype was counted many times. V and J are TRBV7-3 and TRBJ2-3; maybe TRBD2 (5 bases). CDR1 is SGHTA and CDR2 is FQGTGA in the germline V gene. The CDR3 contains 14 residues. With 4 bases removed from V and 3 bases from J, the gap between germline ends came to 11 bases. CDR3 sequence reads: CASSSPPGTDTQYF. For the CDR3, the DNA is TGTGCCAGCAGCTCCCCCCCGGGAACAGATACGCAGTATTTT.